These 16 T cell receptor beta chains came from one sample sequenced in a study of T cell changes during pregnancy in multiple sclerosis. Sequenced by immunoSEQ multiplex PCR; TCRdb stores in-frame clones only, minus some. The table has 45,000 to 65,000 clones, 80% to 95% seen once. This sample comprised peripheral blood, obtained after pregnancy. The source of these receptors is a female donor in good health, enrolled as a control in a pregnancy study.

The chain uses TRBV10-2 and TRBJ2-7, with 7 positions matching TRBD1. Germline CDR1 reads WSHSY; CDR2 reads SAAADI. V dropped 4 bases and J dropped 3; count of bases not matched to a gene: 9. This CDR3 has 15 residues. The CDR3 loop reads CASSATEAGGYEQYF. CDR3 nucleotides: TGCGCCAGCAGTGCGACGGAGGCAGGGGGCTACGAGCAGTACTTC.

The CDR3 spells CASSPKDRVNTGELFF. In DNA form, the CDR3 reads TGCGCCAGCAGCCCCAAGGACAGGGTGAACACCGGGGAGCTGTTTTTT. The rearrangement links TRBV4-3 to TRBJ2-2, with TRBD1 matching over 8 bases. CDR1 is LGHNA, CDR2 YSLEER, per germline. This CDR3 contains 16 residues. The trim removed 4 bases at V and 1 base at J, leaving 5 bases unmatched.

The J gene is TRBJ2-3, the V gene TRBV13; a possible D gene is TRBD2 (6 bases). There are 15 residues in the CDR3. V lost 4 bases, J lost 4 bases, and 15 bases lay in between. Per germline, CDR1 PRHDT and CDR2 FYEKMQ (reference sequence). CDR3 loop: CASSSSEGQADTQYF. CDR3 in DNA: TGTGCCAGCAGCTCTAGCGAGGGTCAGGCAGATACGCAGTATTTT. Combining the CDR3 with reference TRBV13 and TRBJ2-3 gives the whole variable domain AAGVIQSPRHLIKEKRETATLKCYPIPRHDTVYWYQQGPGQDPQFLISFYEKMQSDKGSIPDRFSAQQFSDYHSELNMSSLELGDSALYFCASSSSEGQADTQYFGPGTRLTVL.

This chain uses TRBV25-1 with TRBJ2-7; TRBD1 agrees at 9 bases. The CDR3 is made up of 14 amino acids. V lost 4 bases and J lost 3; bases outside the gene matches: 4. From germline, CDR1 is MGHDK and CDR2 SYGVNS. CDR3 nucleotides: TGTGCCAGCAGTGCCGGGACAGGGTACTACGAGCAGTACTTC. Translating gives CASSAGTGYYEQYF.

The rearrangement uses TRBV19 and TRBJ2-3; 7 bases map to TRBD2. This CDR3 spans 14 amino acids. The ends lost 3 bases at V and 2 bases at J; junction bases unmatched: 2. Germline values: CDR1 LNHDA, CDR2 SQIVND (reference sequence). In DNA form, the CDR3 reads TGTGCCAGTAGTATGGCGGGAGTCACAGATACGCAGTATTTT. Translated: CASSMAGVTDTQYF. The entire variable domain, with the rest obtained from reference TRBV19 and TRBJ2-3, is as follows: DGGITQSPKYLFRKEGQNVTLSCEQNLNHDAMYWYRQDPGQGLRLIYYSQIVNDFQKGDIAEGYSVSREKKESFPLTVTSAQKNPTAFYLCASSMAGVTDTQYFGPGTRLTVL.

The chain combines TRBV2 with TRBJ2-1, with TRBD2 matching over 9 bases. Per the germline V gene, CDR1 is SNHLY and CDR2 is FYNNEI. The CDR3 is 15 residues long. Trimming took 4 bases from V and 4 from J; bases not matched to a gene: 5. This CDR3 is CASSGGTSSYNEQFF. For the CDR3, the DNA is TGTGCCAGCAGTGGGGGGACTAGCAGTTACAATGAGCAGTTCTTC.

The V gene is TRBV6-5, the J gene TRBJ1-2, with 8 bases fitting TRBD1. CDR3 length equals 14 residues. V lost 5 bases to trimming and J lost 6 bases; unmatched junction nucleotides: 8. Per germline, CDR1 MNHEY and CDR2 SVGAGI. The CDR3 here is CASSGPGTGHGYTF. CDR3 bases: TGTGCCAGCAGTGGGCCCGGGACAGGACATGGCTACACCTTC.

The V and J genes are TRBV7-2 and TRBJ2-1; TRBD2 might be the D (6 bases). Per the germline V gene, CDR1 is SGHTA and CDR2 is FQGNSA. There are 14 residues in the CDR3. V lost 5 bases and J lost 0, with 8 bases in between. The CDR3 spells CASSPRGSYNEQFF. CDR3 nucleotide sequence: TGTGCCAGCAGCCCGCGGGGCTCCTACAATGAGCAGTTCTTC.

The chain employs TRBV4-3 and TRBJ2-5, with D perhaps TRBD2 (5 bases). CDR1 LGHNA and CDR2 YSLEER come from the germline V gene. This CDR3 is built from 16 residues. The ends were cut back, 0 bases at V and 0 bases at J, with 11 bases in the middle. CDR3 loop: CASSQDLEGYQETQYF. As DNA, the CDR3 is TGCGCCAGCAGCCAAGATCTCGAGGGCTACCAAGAGACCCAGTACTTC.

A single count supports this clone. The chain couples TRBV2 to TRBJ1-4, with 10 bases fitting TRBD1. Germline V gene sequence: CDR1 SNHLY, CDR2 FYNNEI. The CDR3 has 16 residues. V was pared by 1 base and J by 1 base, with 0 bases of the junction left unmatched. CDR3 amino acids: CASSEGDRGTNEKLFF. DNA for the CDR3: TGTGCCAGCAGTGAAGGGGACAGGGGAACTAATGAAAAACTGTTTTTT.

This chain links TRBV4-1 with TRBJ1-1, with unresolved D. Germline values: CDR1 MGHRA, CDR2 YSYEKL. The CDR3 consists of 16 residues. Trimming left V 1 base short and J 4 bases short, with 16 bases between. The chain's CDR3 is CASSQVGSRRPTEAFF. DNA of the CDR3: TGCGCCAGCAGCCAAGTAGGTTCAAGGAGGCCCACTGAAGCTTTCTTT.

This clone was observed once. CDR3 region: CAWTSWGGVGEKLFF. In DNA form, the CDR3 reads TGTGCCTGGACTTCTTGGGGGGGGGTCGGAGAAAAACTGTTTTTT. The chain combines TRBV30 with TRBJ1-4, with D possibly being TRBD1 (5 bases). The CDR3 extends over 15 amino acids. The V gene lost 4 bases and the J gene lost 8 bases, with 20 bases spanning the gap. CDR1 is GTSNPN and CDR2 is SVGIG in the germline V gene (reference sequence).

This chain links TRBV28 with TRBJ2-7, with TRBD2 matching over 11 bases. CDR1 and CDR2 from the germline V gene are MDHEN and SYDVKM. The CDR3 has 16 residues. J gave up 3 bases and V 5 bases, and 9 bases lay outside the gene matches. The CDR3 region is CASSPPGLAARYEQYF. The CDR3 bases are TGTGCCAGCAGTCCCCCGGGACTAGCGGCCCGCTACGAGCAGTACTTC. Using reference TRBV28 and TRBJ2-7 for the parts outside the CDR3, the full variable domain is DVKVTQSSRYLVKRTGEKVFLECVQDMDHENMFWYRQDPGLGLRLIYFSYDVKMKEKGDIPEGYSVSREKKERFSLILESASTNQTSMYLCASSPPGLAARYEQYFGPGTRLTVT.

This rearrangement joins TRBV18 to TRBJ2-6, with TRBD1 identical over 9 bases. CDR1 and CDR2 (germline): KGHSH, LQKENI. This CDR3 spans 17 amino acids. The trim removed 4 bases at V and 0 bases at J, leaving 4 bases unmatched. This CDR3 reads CASSQGTGLSGANVLTF. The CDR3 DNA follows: TGTGCCAGCTCACAGGGGACAGGGCTCTCTGGGGCCAACGTCCTGACTTTC.

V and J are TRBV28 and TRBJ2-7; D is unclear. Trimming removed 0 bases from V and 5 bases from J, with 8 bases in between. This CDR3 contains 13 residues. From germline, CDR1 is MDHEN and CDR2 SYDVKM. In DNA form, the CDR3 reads TGTGCCAGCAGTTTATGGGGCAATGACGAGCAGTACTTC. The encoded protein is CASSLWGNDEQYF.

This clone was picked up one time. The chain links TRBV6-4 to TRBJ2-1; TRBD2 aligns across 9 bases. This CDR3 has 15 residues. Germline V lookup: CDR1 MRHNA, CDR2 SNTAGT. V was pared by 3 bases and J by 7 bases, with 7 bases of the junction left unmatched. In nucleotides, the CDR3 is TGTGCCAGCAGTGAGATCGCGGGGGGGCCGAATGAGCAGTTCTTC. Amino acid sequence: CASSEIAGGPNEQFF.